This T cell receptor beta chain is drawn from a study of CD8+ T cells in alopecia areata. Study-wide results and limits: Clonality exceeded that of normal scalp in lesional scalp, most notably in alopecia totalis/universalis. In scalp samples, resident alphabeta T cells of normal skin are also sequenced.

In regard to this clone: The antigen is undetermined.

V was trimmed by 4 bases and J by 0 bases, leaving 11 bases between them. Germline loops: CDR1 SQVTM, CDR2 ANQGSEA. The CDR3 extends over 14 amino acids. RNA extraction was followed by reverse transcription into cDNA, which acted as the sequencing template. Generated by immunoSEQ multiplex PCR, the TCRdb table keeps only in-frame clones and is missing some. The sample holds roughly 150,000 clones; around 55% are singletons and the top ten take over 4%. This clonotype originated in a human donor in good health. V gene TRBV29-1 combines with J gene TRBJ2-3, with unresolved D. Material: CD4+ T cells sorted from blood. For the CDR3, the DNA is TGCAGCGTTGGAGTAGCAGCTAGCACAGATACGCAGTATTTT. Its translation is CSVGVAASTDTQYF.